This T cell receptor (beta chain) comes out of a study of blood T cell repertoires in COVID-19. In the original analysis: Amplification of reference gene primers was used by the study to estimate nucleated cell counts. Generated by immunoSEQ multiplex PCR, the TCRdb table keeps only in-frame clones and is missing some. V and J calls and clone size are copied from that table; D and trimming were computed from the DNA. The repertoire has roughly 150,000 clones, 75% to 85% of them found once; the top ten carry 6.5% to 9%. Trimming shortened V by 0 bases and J by 7 bases, and 13 bases separated the two germline ends. CDR3 length: 14 amino acids. From germline, CDR1 is GTSNPN and CDR2 SVGIG (reference sequence).

Sequenced input: peripheral blood. This receptor was identified in a woman between 50 and 59 years old in a cohort sampled during active or convalescent COVID-19. V gene TRBV30 combines with J gene TRBJ2-1; tentative D call: TRBD2 (5 bases). The CDR3 region is CAWSVLDGVNEQFF. In DNA, the CDR3 is TGTGCCTGGAGTGTACTAGACGGGGTGAATGAGCAGTTCTTC. The full variable domain, its missing parts supplied by reference TRBV30 and TRBJ2-1, is SQTIHQWPATLVQPVGSPLSLECTVEGTSNPNLYWYRQAAGRGLQLLFYSVGIGQISSEVPQNLSASRPQDRQFILSSKKLLLSDSGFYLCAWSVLDGVNEQFFGPGTRLTVL.